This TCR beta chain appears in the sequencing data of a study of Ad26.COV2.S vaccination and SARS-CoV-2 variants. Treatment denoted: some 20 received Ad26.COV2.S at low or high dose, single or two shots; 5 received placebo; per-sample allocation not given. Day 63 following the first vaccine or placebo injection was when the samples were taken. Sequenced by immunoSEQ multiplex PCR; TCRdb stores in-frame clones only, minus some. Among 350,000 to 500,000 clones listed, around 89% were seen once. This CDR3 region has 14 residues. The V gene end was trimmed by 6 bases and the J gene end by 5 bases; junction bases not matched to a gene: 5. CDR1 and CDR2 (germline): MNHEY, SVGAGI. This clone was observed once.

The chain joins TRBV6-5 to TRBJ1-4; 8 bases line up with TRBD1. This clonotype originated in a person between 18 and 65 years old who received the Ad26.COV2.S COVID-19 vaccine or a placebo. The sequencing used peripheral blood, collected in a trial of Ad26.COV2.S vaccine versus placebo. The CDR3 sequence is CASSNRGRNEKLFF. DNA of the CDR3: TGTGCCAGCAGCAACAGGGGGAGGAATGAAAAACTGTTTTTT.